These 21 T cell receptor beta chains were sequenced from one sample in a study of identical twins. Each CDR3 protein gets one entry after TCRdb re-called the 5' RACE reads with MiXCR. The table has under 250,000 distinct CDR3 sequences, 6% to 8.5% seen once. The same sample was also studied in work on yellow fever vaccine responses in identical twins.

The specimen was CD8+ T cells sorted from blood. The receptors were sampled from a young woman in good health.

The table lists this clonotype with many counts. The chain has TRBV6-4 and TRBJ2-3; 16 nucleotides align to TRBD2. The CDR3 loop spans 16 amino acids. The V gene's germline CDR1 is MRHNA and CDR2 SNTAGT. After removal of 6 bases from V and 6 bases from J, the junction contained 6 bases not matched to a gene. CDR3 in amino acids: CASSEGLAGGPDTQYF. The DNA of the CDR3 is TGTGCCAGCAGCGAGGGACTAGCGGGAGGGCCGGATACGCAGTATTTT.

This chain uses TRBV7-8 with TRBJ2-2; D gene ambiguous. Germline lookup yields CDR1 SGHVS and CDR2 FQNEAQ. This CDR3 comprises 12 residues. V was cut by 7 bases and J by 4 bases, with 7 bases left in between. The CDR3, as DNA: TGTGCCAGCATCCCCCCCACCGGGGAGCTGTTTTTT. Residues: CASIPPTGELFF.

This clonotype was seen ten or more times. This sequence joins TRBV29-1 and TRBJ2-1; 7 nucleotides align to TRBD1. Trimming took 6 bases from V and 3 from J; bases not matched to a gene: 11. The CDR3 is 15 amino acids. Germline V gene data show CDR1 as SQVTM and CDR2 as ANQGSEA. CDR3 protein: CSVPGQGEVYNEQFF. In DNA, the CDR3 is TGCAGCGTCCCCGGGCAGGGGGAAGTCTACAATGAGCAGTTCTTC.

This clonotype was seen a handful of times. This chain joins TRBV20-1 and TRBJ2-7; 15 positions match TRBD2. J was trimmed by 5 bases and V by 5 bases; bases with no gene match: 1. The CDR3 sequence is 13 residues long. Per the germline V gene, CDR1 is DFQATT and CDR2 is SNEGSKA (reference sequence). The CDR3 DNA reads TGCAGTGCTGGGACTAGCGGGAGGAACGAGCAGTACTTC. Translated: CSAGTSGRNEQYF.

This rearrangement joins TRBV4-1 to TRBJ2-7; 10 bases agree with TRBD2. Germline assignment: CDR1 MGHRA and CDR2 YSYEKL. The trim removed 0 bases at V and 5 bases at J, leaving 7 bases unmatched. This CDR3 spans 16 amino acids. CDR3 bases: TGCGCCAGCAGCCAAGATGCCTTCGGGACTAGCGACGAGCAGTACTTC. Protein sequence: CASSQDAFGTSDEQYF.

The CDR3 coding sequence is TGCGCCAGCAGCCTGACAGGGGCCGAGCAGTACTTC. It encodes CASSLTGAEQYF. The chain carries TRBV5-1 and TRBJ2-7; TRBD1 agrees at 8 bases. The CDR3 totals 12 residues. The V segment lost 4 bases and the J segment 6 bases; nucleotides outside the gene matches: 3. Germline loops: CDR1 SGHRS, CDR2 YFSETQ.

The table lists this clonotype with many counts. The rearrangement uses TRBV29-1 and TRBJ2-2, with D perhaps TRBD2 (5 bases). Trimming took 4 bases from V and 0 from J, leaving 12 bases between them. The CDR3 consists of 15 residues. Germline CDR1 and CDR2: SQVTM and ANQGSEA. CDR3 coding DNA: TGCAGCGTTGTATCGGGGAACGCGAACACCGGGGAGCTGTTTTTT. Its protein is CSVVSGNANTGELFF.

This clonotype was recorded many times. The CDR3 reads CAISEKAGGWETQYF. The CDR3 DNA follows: TGTGCCATCAGTGAAAAGGCAGGGGGCTGGGAGACCCAGTACTTC. The V call is TRBV10-3, the J call TRBJ2-5; the match to TRBD1 covers 8 bases. In germline, CDR1 is ENHRY, CDR2 SYGVKD. The ends lost 3 bases at V and 5 bases at J; junction bases unmatched: 8. CDR3 length equals 15 residues.

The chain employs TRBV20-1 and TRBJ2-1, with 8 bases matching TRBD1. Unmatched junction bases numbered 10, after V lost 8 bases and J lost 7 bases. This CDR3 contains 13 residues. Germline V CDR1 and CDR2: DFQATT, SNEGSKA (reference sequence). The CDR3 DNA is TGCAGTACCGGGACAGGAGGTTGGAATGAGCAGTTCTTC. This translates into CSTGTGGWNEQFF.

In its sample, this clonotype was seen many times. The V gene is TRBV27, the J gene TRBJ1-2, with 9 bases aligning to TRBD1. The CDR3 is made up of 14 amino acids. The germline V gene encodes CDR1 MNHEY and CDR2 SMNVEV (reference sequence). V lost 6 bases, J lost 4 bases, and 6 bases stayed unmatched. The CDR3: CASRNRGRFYGYTF. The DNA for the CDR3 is TGTGCCAGCAGAAACAGGGGGCGCTTCTATGGCTACACCTTC.

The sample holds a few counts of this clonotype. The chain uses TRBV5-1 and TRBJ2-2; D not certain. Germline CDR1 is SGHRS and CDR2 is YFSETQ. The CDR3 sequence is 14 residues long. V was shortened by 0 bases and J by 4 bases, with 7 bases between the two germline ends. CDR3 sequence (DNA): TGCGCCAGCAGCTTGGGACGGTCCACCGGGGAGCTGTTTTTT. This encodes CASSLGRSTGELFF.

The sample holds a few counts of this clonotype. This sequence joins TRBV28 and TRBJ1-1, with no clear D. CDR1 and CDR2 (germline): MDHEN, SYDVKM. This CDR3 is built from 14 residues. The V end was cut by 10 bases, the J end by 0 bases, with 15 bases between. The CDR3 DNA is TGTGCCACCGAGCAAGGTTATATGAACACTGAAGCTTTCTTT. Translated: CATEQGYMNTEAFF.

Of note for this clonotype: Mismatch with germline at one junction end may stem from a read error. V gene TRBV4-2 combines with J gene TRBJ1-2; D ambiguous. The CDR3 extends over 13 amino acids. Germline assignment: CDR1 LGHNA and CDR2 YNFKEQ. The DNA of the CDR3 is TGTGCCAGCAGCCCCGGGCCCCTCTATTGCTACACCTTC. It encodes CASSPGPLYCYTF.

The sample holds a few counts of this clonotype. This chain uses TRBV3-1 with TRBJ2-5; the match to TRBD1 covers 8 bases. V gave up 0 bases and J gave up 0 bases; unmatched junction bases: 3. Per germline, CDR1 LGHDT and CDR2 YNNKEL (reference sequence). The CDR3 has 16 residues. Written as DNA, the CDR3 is TGTGCCAGCAGCCAAGATTTGGACAGGGACCAAGAGACCCAGTACTTC. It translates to CASSQDLDRDQETQYF.

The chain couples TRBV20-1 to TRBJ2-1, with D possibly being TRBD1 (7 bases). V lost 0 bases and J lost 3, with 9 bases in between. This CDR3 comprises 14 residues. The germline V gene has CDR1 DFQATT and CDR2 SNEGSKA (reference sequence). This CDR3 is CSARDRGDYNEQFF. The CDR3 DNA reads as TGCAGTGCTAGAGACAGGGGGGACTACAATGAGCAGTTCTTC.

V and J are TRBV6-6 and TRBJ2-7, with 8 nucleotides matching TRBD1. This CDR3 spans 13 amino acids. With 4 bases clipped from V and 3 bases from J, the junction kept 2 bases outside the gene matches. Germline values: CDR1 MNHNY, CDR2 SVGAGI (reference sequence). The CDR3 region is CASSWGQDYEQYF. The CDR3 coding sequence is TGTGCCAGCAGTTGGGGACAGGACTACGAGCAGTACTTC.

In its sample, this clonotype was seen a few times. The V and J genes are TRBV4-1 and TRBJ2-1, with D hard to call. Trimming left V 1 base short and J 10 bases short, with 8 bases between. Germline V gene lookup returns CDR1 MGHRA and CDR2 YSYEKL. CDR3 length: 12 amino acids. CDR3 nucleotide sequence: TGCGCCAGCAGCCAAGGGTCCAGGGAGCAGTTCTTC. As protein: CASSQGSREQFF.

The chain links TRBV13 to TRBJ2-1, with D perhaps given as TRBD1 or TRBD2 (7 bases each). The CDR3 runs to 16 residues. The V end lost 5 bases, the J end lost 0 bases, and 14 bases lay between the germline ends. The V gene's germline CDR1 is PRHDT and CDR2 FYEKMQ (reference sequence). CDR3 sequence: CASSAERDSSYNEQFF. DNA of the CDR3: TGTGCCAGCAGCGCCGAGCGGGACAGCTCCTACAATGAGCAGTTCTTC.

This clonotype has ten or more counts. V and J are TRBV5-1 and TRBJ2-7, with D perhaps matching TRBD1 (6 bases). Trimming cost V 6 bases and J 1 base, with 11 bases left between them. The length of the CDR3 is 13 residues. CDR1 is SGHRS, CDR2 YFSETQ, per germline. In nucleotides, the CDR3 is TGCGCCAGCAAACGGGACACTTCCTACGAGCAGTACTTC. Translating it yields CASKRDTSYEQYF.

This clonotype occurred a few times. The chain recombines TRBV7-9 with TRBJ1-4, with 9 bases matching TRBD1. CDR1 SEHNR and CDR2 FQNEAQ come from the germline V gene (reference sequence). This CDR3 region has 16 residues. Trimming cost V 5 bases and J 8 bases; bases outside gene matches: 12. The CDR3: CASSRSTGTGREKLFF. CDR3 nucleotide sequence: TGTGCCAGCAGCCGAAGCACTGGGACAGGGAGAGAAAAACTGTTTTTT.

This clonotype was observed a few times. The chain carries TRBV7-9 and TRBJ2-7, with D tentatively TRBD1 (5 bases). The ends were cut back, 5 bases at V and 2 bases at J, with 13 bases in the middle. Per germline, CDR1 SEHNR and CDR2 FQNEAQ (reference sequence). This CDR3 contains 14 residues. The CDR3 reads CASSPRQKAYEQYF. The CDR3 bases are TGTGCCAGCAGCCCCCGACAGAAAGCCTACGAGCAGTACTTC. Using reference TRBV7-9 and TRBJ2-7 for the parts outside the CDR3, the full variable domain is DTGVSQNPRHKITKRGQNVTFRCDPISEHNRLYWYRQTLGQGPEFLTYFQNEAQLEKSRLLSDRFSAERPKGSFSTLEIQRTEQGDSAMYLCASSPRQKAYEQYFGPGTRLTVT.